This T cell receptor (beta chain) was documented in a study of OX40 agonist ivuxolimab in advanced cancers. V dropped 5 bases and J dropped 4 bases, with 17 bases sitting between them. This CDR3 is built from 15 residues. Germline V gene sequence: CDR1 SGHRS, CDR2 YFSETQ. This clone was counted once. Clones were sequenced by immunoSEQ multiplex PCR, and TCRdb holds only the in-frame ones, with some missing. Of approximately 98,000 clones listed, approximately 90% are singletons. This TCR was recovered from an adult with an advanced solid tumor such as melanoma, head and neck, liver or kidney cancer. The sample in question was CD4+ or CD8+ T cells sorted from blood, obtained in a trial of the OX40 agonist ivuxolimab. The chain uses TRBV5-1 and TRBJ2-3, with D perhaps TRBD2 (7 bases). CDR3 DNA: TGCGCCAGCAGAGGGGGGGCAGGGCTGGCAGATACGCAGTATTTT. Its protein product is CASRGGAGLADTQYF. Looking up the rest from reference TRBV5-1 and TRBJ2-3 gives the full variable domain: KAGVTQTPRYLIKTRGQQVTLSCSPISGHRSVSWYQQTPGQGLQFLFEYFSETQRNKGNFPGRFSGRQFSNSRSEMNVSTLELGDSALYLCASRGGAGLADTQYFGPGTRLTVL.